Following are 24 T cell receptor beta chains from one sample sequenced in a study of pediatric ulcerative colitis. During colonoscopy, one to two rectal pinch biopsies were collected. Assay: immunoSEQ multiplex PCR; the TCRdb copy retains only in-frame clones and omits some. The sample lists 20,000 to 25,000 clones, more than 65% occurring once. The sample was gut tissue. Receptors were obtained from a boy between 10 and 17 years old with severe ulcerative colitis.

This chain links TRBV11-3 with TRBJ2-3; no reliable D call. The CDR3 runs 11 residues. The germline V and J ends were trimmed by 3 bases and 5 bases, with 3 bases remaining between them. The V gene's germline CDR1 is SGHNT and CDR2 YENEEA. The CDR3 DNA reads TGTGCCAGCAGCTTCGGAGATACGCAGTATTTT. Its protein product is CASSFGDTQYF.

The chain carries TRBV5-1 and TRBJ2-3, with D perhaps TRBD2 (5 bases). Germline lookup yields CDR1 SGHRS and CDR2 YFSETQ. Between the trimmed V and J ends, which lost 4 bases and 2 bases, there was a span of 11 bases. This CDR3 region has 14 residues. The CDR3: CASSMSGFTDTQYF. The CDR3 region has the DNA TGCGCCAGCAGCATGAGCGGATTCACAGATACGCAGTATTTT.

This chain links TRBV7-2 with TRBJ1-3, with D uncertain. Looked up from germline, CDR1 is SGHTA and CDR2 is FQGNSA. The CDR3 has 12 amino acids. V was trimmed by 5 bases and J by 4 bases, leaving 6 bases between them. DNA of the CDR3: TGTGCCAGCAGCCCCCGGGGAAACACCATATATTTT. Translation: CASSPRGNTIYF.

V and J are TRBV6-1 and TRBJ1-3, with D tentatively TRBD1 (6 bases). Trimming pared 6 bases from V and 3 bases from J, leaving 12 bases between. The length of the CDR3 is 14 residues. CDR1 is MNHNS and CDR2 is SASEGT in the germline V gene. Here the CDR3 reads CASSGRGYGNTIYF. CDR3 coding DNA: TGTGCCAGCAGCGGCAGGGGCTATGGAAACACCATATATTTT.

The chain joins TRBV5-1 to TRBJ1-5; D possibly corresponds to TRBD1 (5 bases). V was clipped by 2 bases and J by 7 bases, with 13 bases between them. This CDR3 comprises 14 residues. The germline V gene has CDR1 SGHRS and CDR2 YFSETQ. This CDR3 is CASSLKTETQPQHF. The CDR3 DNA reads TGCGCCAGCAGCTTAAAGACAGAGACCCAGCCCCAGCATTTT.

This clone was found a few times. J is TRBJ1-1 and V is TRBV7-9; D not resolved. This CDR3 is built from 14 residues. Trimming removed 7 bases at V and 4 bases at J, with 16 bases between. Germline V gene data show CDR1 as SEHNR and CDR2 as FQNEAQ (reference sequence). The CDR3 loop reads CASTKDGRGTEAFF. The CDR3 DNA follows: TGTGCCAGCACCAAGGACGGTCGGGGCACTGAAGCTTTCTTT.

V is TRBV7-2 and J is TRBJ2-5; D call uncertain. Trimming shortened V by 5 bases and J by 0 bases, and 16 bases separated the two germline ends. There are 16 residues in the CDR3. CDR1 is SGHTA and CDR2 is FQGNSA in the germline V gene. The CDR3 loop is CASSPQDYQYQETQYF. CDR3 DNA: TGTGCCAGCAGCCCGCAGGATTACCAGTACCAAGAGACCCAGTACTTC.

This clone was seen more than once but under ten times. CDR3 loop: CASSLGTRSYEQYF. DNA for the CDR3: TGTGCCAGCAGCTTAGGGACCCGGTCTTACGAGCAGTACTTC. The chain links TRBV7-2 to TRBJ2-7, with D unresolved. The CDR3 spans 14 residues. V was trimmed by 1 base and J by 4 bases, leaving 11 bases between them. Germline CDR1 and CDR2: SGHTA and FQGNSA.

J is TRBJ1-1 and V is TRBV4-1; D possibly corresponds to TRBD1 (6 bases). Germline assignment: CDR1 MGHRA and CDR2 YSYEKL. This CDR3 contains 15 residues. V was pared by 1 base and J by 0 bases, with 9 bases between. The DNA of the CDR3 is TGCGCCAGCAGCCAAGGGGAGGGGGTGAACACTGAAGCTTTCTTT. It translates to CASSQGEGVNTEAFF.

The V and J genes are TRBV6-4 and TRBJ2-1, with 8 positions matching TRBD2. Germline V gene lookup returns CDR1 MRHNA and CDR2 SNTAGT. Germline trimming cut 2 bases from V and 7 bases from J; bases unmatched to any gene: 10. The CDR3 has 16 amino acids. The CDR3 nucleotides are TGTGCCAGCAGTGACGGAGCGGGGGATACGGGGAATGAGCAGTTCTTC. The encoded protein is CASSDGAGDTGNEQFF.

This sequence joins TRBV6-5 and TRBJ2-7; 8 bases are shared with TRBD2. V lost 8 bases and J lost 4; bases outside the gene matches: 13. Looked up from germline, CDR1 is MNHEY and CDR2 is SVGAGI. The CDR3 is 15 residues long. The CDR3 DNA sequence: TGTGCCAGCCAAAGCGGTGGTAGCGGGATTTACGAGCAGTACTTC. Its translation is CASQSGGSGIYEQYF.

V gene TRBV30 combines with J gene TRBJ2-7; TRBD2 aligns across 7 bases. The CDR3 sequence is 12 residues long. J lost 9 bases, V lost 4 bases, and 9 bases had no gene match. Germline V CDR1 and CDR2: GTSNPN, SVGIG (reference sequence). CDR3 sequence: CAWKLSGARQYF. The CDR3 nucleotides read TGTGCCTGGAAATTGAGCGGGGCTCGGCAGTACTTC.

The CDR3 DNA follows: TGTGCCAGCAGCTCTACAGGGGTCGAGACTGAAGCTTTCTTT. As protein: CASSSTGVETEAFF. This rearrangement joins TRBV7-9 to TRBJ1-1; 7 nucleotides agree with TRBD1. V dropped 4 bases and J dropped 5; count of bases not matched to a gene: 7. The germline gives CDR1 SEHNR, CDR2 FQNEAQ (reference sequence). The CDR3 length is 14 residues.

The chain combines TRBV29-1 with TRBJ2-5; 8 bases agree with TRBD2. CDR3 length: 15 amino acids. Germline lookup yields CDR1 SQVTM and CDR2 ANQGSEA. J gave up 4 bases and V 8 bases, and 15 bases lay outside the gene matches. This chain's CDR3 is CSSGSPGGNAETQYF. CDR3 DNA sequence: TGCAGCTCTGGATCGCCGGGAGGGAACGCAGAGACCCAGTACTTC. Full variable domain (rest looked up from reference TRBV29-1 and TRBJ2-5): SAVISQKPSRDICQRGTSLTIQCQVDSQVTMMFWYRQQPGQSLTLIATANQGSEATYESGFVIDKFPISRPNLTFSTLTVSNMSPEDSSIYLCSSGSPGGNAETQYFGPGTRLLVL.

This clone was seen only a few times. V is TRBV15 and J is TRBJ2-5; 10 bases line up with TRBD2. Germline CDR1 reads LNHNV; CDR2 reads YYDKDF (reference sequence). V lost 0 bases, J lost 4 bases, and 2 bases stayed unmatched. The CDR3 runs 15 residues. CDR3 sequence reads: CATSREAGGPETQYF. CDR3 bases: TGTGCCACCAGCAGAGAAGCGGGAGGGCCAGAGACCCAGTACTTC.

The gene calls are TRBV6-5 and TRBJ2-1, with 7 bases identical to TRBD2. Germline trimming cut 8 bases from V and 6 bases from J; bases unmatched to any gene: 7. The germline CDR1 and CDR2 sequences are MNHEY and SVGAGI. This CDR3 comprises 13 residues. In nucleotides, the CDR3 is TGTGCCAGCCTCTCTGGGGGGGGCAATGAGCAGTTCTTC. Its protein is CASLSGGGNEQFF.

Only a few counts were recorded for this clone. J is TRBJ1-5 and V is TRBV6-5; D gene uncertain. Deletions cut 6 bases from V and 0 bases from J, with 6 bases between. Germline V gene lookup returns CDR1 MNHEY and CDR2 SVGAGI. This CDR3 is built from 13 residues. The CDR3 sequence: CASRDYSNQPQHF. In DNA, the CDR3 is TGTGCCAGCAGGGATTATAGCAATCAGCCCCAGCATTTT.

The sample holds one count of this clone. The V gene is TRBV10-3, the J gene TRBJ1-1; no clear D gene. V lost 8 bases and J lost 3, with 7 bases in between. The CDR3 has 11 residues. Per germline, CDR1 ENHRY and CDR2 SYGVKD. In nucleotides, the CDR3 is TGTGCCATCGCTAGGGACACTGAAGCTTTCTTT. Its protein is CAIARDTEAFF.

This chain uses TRBV2 with TRBJ2-5; the D is unclear. Trimming stripped 6 bases from V and 5 bases from J, with 10 bases between. CDR3 length equals 12 residues. Germline CDR1 is SNHLY and CDR2 is FYNNEI. CDR3 sequence: CASSIVGETQYF. CDR3 DNA sequence: TGTGCCAGCAGCATCGTCGGGGAGACCCAGTACTTC.

The chain couples TRBV5-1 to TRBJ2-4; tentative D call: TRBD1 (6 bases). The CDR3 has 14 amino acids. Germline V gene data show CDR1 as SGHRS and CDR2 as YFSETQ. The V end was cut by 4 bases, the J end by 6 bases, with 14 bases between. The CDR3 protein is CASSQGFVGNIQYF. The CDR3 DNA reads as TGCGCCAGCAGCCAGGGGTTCGTCGGAAACATTCAGTACTTC.

The chain couples TRBV7-9 to TRBJ2-5; TRBD2 aligns across 8 bases. Germline CDR1 and CDR2: SEHNR and FQNEAQ (reference sequence). After removal of 2 bases from V and 2 bases from J, the junction contained 7 bases not matched to a gene. The CDR3 runs to 16 residues. CDR3 residues: CASSLLSGGMQETQYF. The CDR3 nucleotides are TGTGCCAGCAGCTTACTATCGGGAGGGATGCAAGAGACCCAGTACTTC.

V usage is TRBV14 and J usage is TRBJ2-1, with D possibly matching TRBD2 (5 bases). Trimming shortened V by 0 bases and J by 10 bases, and 7 bases separated the two germline ends. CDR3 length equals 12 residues. Looked up from germline, CDR1 is SGHDN and CDR2 is FVKESK. CDR3: CASSQEWREQFF. CDR3 sequence (DNA): TGTGCCAGCAGCCAAGAATGGAGGGAGCAGTTCTTC.

The chain uses TRBV6-1 and TRBJ2-5; TRBD2 agrees at 7 bases. Trimming took 0 bases from V and 7 from J; bases not matched to a gene: 8. Germline V lookup: CDR1 MNHNS, CDR2 SASEGT. This CDR3 spans 15 amino acids. DNA for the CDR3: TGTGCCAGCAGTGAAGCAAGGACTAGTTTAAGGACCCAGTACTTC. Residues: CASSEARTSLRTQYF.

This rearrangement joins TRBV7-2 to TRBJ2-3; 16 nucleotides line up with TRBD2. This CDR3 has 18 amino acids. Trimming cost V 1 base and J 4 bases; bases outside gene matches: 5. Germline values: CDR1 SGHTA, CDR2 FQGNSA. CDR3 loop: CASSLVGTSGRASDTQYF. DNA of the CDR3: TGTGCCAGCAGCTTAGTGGGGACTAGCGGGAGGGCGTCAGATACGCAGTATTTT.